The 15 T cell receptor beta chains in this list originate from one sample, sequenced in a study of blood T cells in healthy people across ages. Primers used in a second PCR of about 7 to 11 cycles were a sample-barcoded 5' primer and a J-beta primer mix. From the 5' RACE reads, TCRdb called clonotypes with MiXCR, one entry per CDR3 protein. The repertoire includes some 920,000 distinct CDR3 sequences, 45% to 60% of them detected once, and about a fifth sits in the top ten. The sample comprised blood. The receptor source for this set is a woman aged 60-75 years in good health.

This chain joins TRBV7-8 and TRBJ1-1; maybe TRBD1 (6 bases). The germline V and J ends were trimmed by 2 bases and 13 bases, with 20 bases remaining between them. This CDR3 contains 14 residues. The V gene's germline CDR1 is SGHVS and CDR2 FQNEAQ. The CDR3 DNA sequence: TGTGCCAGCAGCTTAAGGGAGATATGGACAGATGTTTTCTTT. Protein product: CASSLREIWTDVFF. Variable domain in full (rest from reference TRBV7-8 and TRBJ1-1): GAGVSQSPRYKVAKRGQDVALRCDPISGHVSLFWYQQALGQGPEFLTYFQNEAQLDKSGLPSDRFFAERPEGSVSTLKIQRTQQEDSAVYLCASSLREIWTDVFFGQGTRLTVV.

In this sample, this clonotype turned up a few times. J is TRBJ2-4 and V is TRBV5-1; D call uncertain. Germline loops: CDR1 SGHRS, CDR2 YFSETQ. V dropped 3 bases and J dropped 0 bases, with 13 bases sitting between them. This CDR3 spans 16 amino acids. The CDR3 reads CASSWTLALAKNIQYF. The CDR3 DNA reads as TGCGCCAGCAGCTGGACCCTCGCCCTAGCCAAAAACATTCAGTACTTC. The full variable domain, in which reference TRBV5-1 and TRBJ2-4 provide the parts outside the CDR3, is KAGVTQTPRYLIKTRGQQVTLSCSPISGHRSVSWYQQTPGQGLQFLFEYFSETQRNKGNFPGRFSGRQFSNSRSEMNVSTLELGDSALYLCASSWTLALAKNIQYFGAGTRLSVL.

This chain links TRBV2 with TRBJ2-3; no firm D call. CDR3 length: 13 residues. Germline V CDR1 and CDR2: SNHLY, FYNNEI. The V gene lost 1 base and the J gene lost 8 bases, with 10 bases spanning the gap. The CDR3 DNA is TGTGCCAGCAGTGAAGGTAGAGTGGTTACGCAGTATTTT. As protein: CASSEGRVVTQYF.

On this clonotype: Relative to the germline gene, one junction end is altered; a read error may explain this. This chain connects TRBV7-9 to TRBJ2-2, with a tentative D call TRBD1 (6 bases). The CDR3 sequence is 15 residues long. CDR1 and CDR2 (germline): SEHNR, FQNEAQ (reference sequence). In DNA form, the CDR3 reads TGTGTCAGCAGCCCGCCAGGGGTAGGCACCGGGGAGCTGTTTTTT. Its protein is CVSSPPGVGTGELFF. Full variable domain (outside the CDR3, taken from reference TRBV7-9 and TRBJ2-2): DTGVSQNPRHKITKRGQNVTFRCDPISEHNRLYWYRQTLGQGPEFLTYFQNEAQLEKSRLLSDRFSAERPKGSFSTLEIQRTEQGDSAMYLCVSSPPGVGTGELFFGEGSRLTVL.

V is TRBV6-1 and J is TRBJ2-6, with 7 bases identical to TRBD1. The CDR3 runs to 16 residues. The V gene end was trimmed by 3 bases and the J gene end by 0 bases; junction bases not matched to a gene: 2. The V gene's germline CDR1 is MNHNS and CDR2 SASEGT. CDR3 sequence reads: CASSEDRISGANVLTF. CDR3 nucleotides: TGTGCCAGCAGTGAGGACAGGATCTCTGGGGCCAACGTCCTGACTTTC.

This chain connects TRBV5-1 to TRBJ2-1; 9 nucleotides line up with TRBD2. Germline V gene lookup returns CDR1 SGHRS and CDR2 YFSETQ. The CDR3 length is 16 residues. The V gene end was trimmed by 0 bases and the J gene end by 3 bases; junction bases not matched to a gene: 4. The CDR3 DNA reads TGCGCCAGCAGCTTGGTAGGGACTAGCTTCTACAATGAGCAGTTCTTC. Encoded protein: CASSLVGTSFYNEQFF.

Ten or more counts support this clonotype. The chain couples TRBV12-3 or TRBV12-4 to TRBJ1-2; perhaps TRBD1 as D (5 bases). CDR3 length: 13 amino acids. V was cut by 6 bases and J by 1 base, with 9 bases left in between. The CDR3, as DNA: TGTGCCAGCAGCCGGGGGGGTAACTATGGCTACACCTTC. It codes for CASSRGGNYGYTF.

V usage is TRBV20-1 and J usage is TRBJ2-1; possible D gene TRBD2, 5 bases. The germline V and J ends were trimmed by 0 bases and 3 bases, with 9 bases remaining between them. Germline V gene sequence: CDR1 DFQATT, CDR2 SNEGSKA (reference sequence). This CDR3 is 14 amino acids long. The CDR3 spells CSARDPGIYNEQFF. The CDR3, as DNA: TGCAGTGCTAGAGACCCCGGGATCTACAATGAGCAGTTCTTC.

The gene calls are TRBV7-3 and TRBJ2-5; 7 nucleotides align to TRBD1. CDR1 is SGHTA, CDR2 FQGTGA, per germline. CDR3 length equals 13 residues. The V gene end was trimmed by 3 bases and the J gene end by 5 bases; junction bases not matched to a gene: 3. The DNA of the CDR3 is TGTGCCAGCAGCTTTGGACAGGCGGAGACCCAGTACTTC. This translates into CASSFGQAETQYF.

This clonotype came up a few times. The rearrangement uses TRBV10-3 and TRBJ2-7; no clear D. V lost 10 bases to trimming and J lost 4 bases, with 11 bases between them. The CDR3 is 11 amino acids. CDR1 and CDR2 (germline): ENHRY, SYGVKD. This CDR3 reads CARSDGYEQYF. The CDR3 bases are TGTGCCAGGAGTGATGGGTACGAGCAGTACTTC.

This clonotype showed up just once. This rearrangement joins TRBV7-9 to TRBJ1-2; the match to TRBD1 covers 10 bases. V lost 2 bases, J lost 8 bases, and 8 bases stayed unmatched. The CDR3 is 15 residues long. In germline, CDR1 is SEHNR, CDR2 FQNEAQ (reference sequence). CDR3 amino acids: CASSLSGTGVQGYTF. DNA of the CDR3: TGTGCCAGCAGCTTATCCGGGACAGGGGTTCAAGGCTACACCTTC.

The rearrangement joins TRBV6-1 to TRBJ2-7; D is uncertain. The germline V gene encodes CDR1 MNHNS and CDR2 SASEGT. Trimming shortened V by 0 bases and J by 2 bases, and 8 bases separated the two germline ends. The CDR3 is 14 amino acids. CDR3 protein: CASSEAPQTYEQYF. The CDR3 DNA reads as TGTGCCAGCAGTGAAGCCCCCCAGACCTACGAGCAGTACTTC.

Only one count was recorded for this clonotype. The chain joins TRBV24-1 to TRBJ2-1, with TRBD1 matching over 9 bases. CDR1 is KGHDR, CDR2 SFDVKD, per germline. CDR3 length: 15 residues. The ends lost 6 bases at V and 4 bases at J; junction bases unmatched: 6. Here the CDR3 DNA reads TGTGCCACCAGTAGATGGGACAGGGAGTACAATGAGCAGTTCTTC. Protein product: CATSRWDREYNEQFF.

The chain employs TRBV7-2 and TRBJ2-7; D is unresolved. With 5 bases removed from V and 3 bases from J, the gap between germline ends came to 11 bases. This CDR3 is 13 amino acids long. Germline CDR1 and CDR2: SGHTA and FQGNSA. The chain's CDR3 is CASSLTIVYEQYF. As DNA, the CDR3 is TGTGCCAGCAGCCTAACGATTGTCTACGAGCAGTACTTC.

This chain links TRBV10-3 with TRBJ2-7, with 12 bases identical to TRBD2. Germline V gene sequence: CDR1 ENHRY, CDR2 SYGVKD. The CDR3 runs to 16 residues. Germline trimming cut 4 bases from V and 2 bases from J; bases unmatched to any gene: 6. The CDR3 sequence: CAISGLAGAKPYEQYF. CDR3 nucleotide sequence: TGTGCCATCAGTGGACTAGCGGGAGCCAAGCCCTACGAGCAGTACTTC.